These T cell receptor beta chains were read from a single sample in a study of shared clonotypes between healthy human individuals. Produced via immunoSEQ multiplex PCR; TCRdb's table is partial and in-frame only. The repertoire holds 1.5 million to 2.5 million clones, with about 94% as singletons. The sample consisted of naive CD8+ T cells sorted from blood. Source of these receptors: a man aged 18 to 30 in good health. CDR3s include the opening cysteine and the closing phenylalanine or tryptophan. D genes are given only for firm matches. A clone size is listed for some rows: how often the clone was seen (once, few, many), or a class if it is expanded.

clone_size	d_call	v_call	j_call	cdr3_aa	cdr3_nt
.	.	TRBV7-9	TRBJ2-3	CASSSTEGRTDTQYF	TGTGCCAGCAGCTCTACGGAGGGACGCACAGATACGCAGTATTTT
.	.	TRBV10-2	TRBJ1-2	CASSESWGVNYGYTF	TGCGCCAGCAGTGAGTCGTGGGGGGTTAACTATGGCTACACCTTC
.	.	TRBV5-6	TRBJ1-2	CASTLRVRYARSNYGYTF	TGTGCCAGCACCCTCAGGGTGAGGTACGCTCGATCAAACTATGGCTACACCTTC
.	TRBD1	TRBV19	TRBJ1-2	CASSAGTGHGDGYTF	TGTGCCAGTAGTGCCGGGACAGGGCACGGAGATGGCTACACCTTC
.	.	TRBV30	TRBJ1-5	CAWSVQEGQPQHF	TGTGCCTGGAGTGTACAGGAGGGACAGCCCCAGCATTTT
.	TRBD2	TRBV13	TRBJ2-7	CASSPLAGGAYEQYF	TGTGCCAGCAGTCCACTAGCGGGAGGGGCCTACGAGCAGTACTTC
.	.	TRBV5-6	TRBJ2-7	CASSFLAGTYEQYF	TGTGCCAGCAGCTTTCTCGCAGGTACCTACGAGCAGTACTTC
.	TRBD1	TRBV6-5	TRBJ1-6	CASSYGQGNSPLHF	TGTGCCAGCAGTTACGGACAGGGGAATTCACCCCTCCACTTT
once	.	TRBV10-2	TRBJ1-5	CASSWESDQPQHF	TGCGCCAGCTCCTGGGAGAGCGATCAGCCCCAGCATTTT
.	.	TRBV6-1	TRBJ2-7	CASKGPVVLGEQYF	TGTGCCAGCAAAGGACCCGTGGTGTTGGGTGAGCAGTACTTC
.	TRBD2	TRBV11-3	TRBJ2-2	CASSPSGGRAETGELFF	TGTGCCAGCAGCCCTAGCGGCGGGAGGGCCGAGACCGGGGAGCTGTTTTTT
once	.	TRBV13	TRBJ1-1	CASSLSDSLEAFF	TGTGCCAGCAGCCTATCCGACAGTCTTGAAGCTTTCTTT
.	TRBD1	TRBV13	TRBJ2-5	CASSLVGTGGLEGETQYF	TGTGCCAGCAGCTTAGTTGGGACAGGGGGTTTGGAAGGGGAGACCCAGTACTTC
.	.	TRBV6-5	TRBJ1-2	CASSTGGDYGYTF	TGTGCCAGCAGTACCGGCGGGGACTATGGCTACACCTTC
.	.	TRBV5-6	TRBJ1-2	CASSSQGSGYTF	TGTGCCAGCAGCTCGCAGGGTAGCGGCTACACCTTC
.	.	TRBV7-9	TRBJ1-2	CASSLDASFYGYTF	TGTGCCAGCAGCTTAGACGCGTCTTTCTATGGCTACACCTTC
.	TRBD1	TRBV2	TRBJ1-3	CASSGQDFSGNTIYF	TGTGCCAGCAGCGGACAGGACTTCTCTGGAAACACCATATATTTT
.	.	TRBV27	TRBJ1-2	CASSLVVADFYGYTF	TGTGCCAGCAGTTTAGTAGTGGCGGACTTCTATGGCTACACCTTC
.	TRBD1	TRBV4-3	TRBJ1-2	CASSPTGVFSGYTF	TGCGCCAGCAGCCCGACAGGGGTTTTTAGCGGCTACACCTTC
.	.	TRBV19	TRBJ2-7	CASSGQGDEQYF	TGTGCCAGTAGTGGGCAGGGAGACGAGCAGTACTTC
.	.	TRBV4-3	TRBJ1-4	CASSLTADGELFF	TGCGCCAGCAGCCTTACAGCGGACGGGGAACTGTTTTTT
.	.	TRBV7-9	TRBJ2-5	CASSLGWGNEETQYF	TGTGCCAGCAGCTTAGGTTGGGGTAATGAGGAGACCCAGTACTTC
.	TRBD2	TRBV4-3	TRBJ2-7	CASSSGLDTPYEQYF	TGCGCCAGCAGCTCAGGACTAGATACCCCCTACGAGCAGTACTTC
.	.	TRBV11-2	TRBJ2-7	CASSPETGLASYEQYF	TGTGCCAGCAGCCCCGAGACAGGCCTCGCCTCCTACGAGCAGTACTTC
.	.	TRBV10-2	TRBJ1-6	CASSDPPPSRGSPLHF	TGCGCCAGCAGTGACCCCCCGCCCTCCCGGGGCTCACCCCTCCACTTT
.	.	TRBV30	TRBJ1-5	CAWSVSVSNQPQHF	TGTGCCTGGAGTGTATCGGTTAGCAATCAGCCCCAGCATTTT
.	TRBD1	TRBV29-1	TRBJ2-7	CSVYLPGQPYEQYF	TGCAGCGTTTATTTACCGGGACAGCCCTACGAGCAGTACTTC
.	.	TRBV28	TRBJ1-2	CASSGYGYTF	TGTGCCAGCAGTGGGTATGGCTACACCTTC
.	.	TRBV21-1	TRBJ1-6	CASPKENSPLHF	TGTGCCAGCCCCAAAGAGAATTCACCCCTCCACTTT
.	TRBD1	TRBV27	TRBJ1-2	CASRDSNAFDYGYTF	TGTGCCAGCCGGGACAGCAACGCCTTCGACTATGGCTACACCTTC
.	.	TRBV27	TRBJ2-7	CASSFNQGSYEQYF	TGTGCCAGCAGTTTCAATCAGGGGTCCTACGAGCAGTACTTC
.	.	TRBV7-3	TRBJ2-1	CASSLGLYNEQFF	TGTGCCAGCAGCTTAGGCCTCTACAATGAGCAGTTCTTC
.	.	TRBV5-4	TRBJ1-1	CASSPGTPNTEAFF	TGTGCCAGCAGCCCCGGGACTCCGAACACTGAAGCTTTCTTT
.	TRBD1	TRBV19	TRBJ2-7	CASSPTGTGVYEQYF	TGTGCCAGTAGTCCAACCGGGACAGGGGTCTACGAGCAGTACTTC
.	.	TRBV6-5	TRBJ2-1	CASTSGDNEQFF	TGTGCCAGCACTTCCGGGGACAATGAGCAGTTCTTC
.	TRBD1	TRBV4-1	TRBJ1-6	CASSQGRTGPNSPLHF	TGCGCCAGCAGCCAAGGGCGGACAGGCCCTAATTCACCCCTCCACTTT
.	.	TRBV9	TRBJ2-2	CASTDPTGELFF	TGTGCCAGCACCGACCCGACGGGGGAGCTGTTTTTT
.	.	TRBV6-5	TRBJ1-1	CASSPLGQNTEAFF	TGTGCCAGCAGTCCATTGGGACAGAACACTGAAGCTTTCTTT
.	.	TRBV19	TRBJ1-2	CASSPKGLRRNGYTF	TGTGCCAGTAGTCCAAAGGGCCTTAGGAGGAACGGCTACACCTTC
.	TRBD1	TRBV4-1	TRBJ2-7	CASSQVGQTYEQYF	TGCGCCAGCAGCCAGGTGGGACAGACCTACGAGCAGTACTTC
.	TRBD1	TRBV6-6	TRBJ1-5	CASNETGVQPQHF	TGTGCCAGCAACGAGACAGGGGTTCAGCCCCAGCATTTT
.	.	TRBV7-9	TRBJ2-1	CASSLSGTYNEQFF	TGTGCCAGCAGCTTATCAGGGACCTACAATGAGCAGTTCTTC
once	TRBD2	TRBV9	TRBJ2-7	CASSVEAGGYEQYF	TGTGCCAGCAGCGTAGAAGCGGGAGGTTACGAGCAGTACTTC
.	.	TRBV12-2	TRBJ1-5	CASRPPSGADQPQHF	TGTGCAAGTCGCCCTCCCTCAGGGGCCGATCAGCCCCAGCATTTT
.	.	TRBV27	TRBJ1-5	CASRKEGISNQPQHF	TGTGCCAGCAGAAAGGAAGGGATAAGCAATCAGCCCCAGCATTTT
.	.	TRBV7-6	TRBJ2-3	CASSLASSITDTQYF	TGTGCCAGCAGCTTAGCGTCTAGCATCACAGATACGCAGTATTTT
.	.	TRBV7-9	TRBJ1-2	CASSLDPSPLLGGYTF	TGTGCCAGCAGCTTAGACCCGTCCCCCTTATTGGGGGGCTACACCTTC
.	.	TRBV5-4	TRBJ1-2	CASSLGTYNYGYTF	TGTGCCAGCAGCTTGGGTACATACAACTATGGCTACACCTTC
.	TRBD2	TRBV7-9	TRBJ2-3	CASSQTSGGVGDTQYF	TGTGCCAGCAGCCAGACTAGCGGGGGGGTTGGAGATACGCAGTATTTT
once	.	TRBV9	TRBJ1-1	CASSVEGGWTFF	TGTGCCAGCAGCGTAGAGGGGGGCTGGACTTTCTTT
.	.	TRBV5-1	TRBJ2-7	CASSFDVRVSYEQYF	TGCGCCAGCAGCTTTGACGTCAGGGTTTCCTACGAGCAGTACTTC
.	TRBD2	TRBV27	TRBJ2-1	CASSLLGRIGYDEQFF	TGTGCCAGCAGTTTACTCGGGAGGATAGGGTACGATGAGCAGTTCTTC
.	.	TRBV30	TRBJ2-7	CAWSVPPSSYEQYF	TGTGCCTGGAGTGTCCCCCCTAGCTCCTACGAGCAGTACTTC
.	TRBD1	TRBV9	TRBJ1-5	CASRDRRMYTIRYSNQPQHF	TGTGCCAGCAGGGACAGGCGGATGTATACGATCCGATATAGCAATCAGCCCCAGCATTTT
.	.	TRBV5-1	TRBJ2-2	CASSPGLLNTGELFF	TGCGCCAGCAGCCCGGGACTGCTTAACACCGGGGAGCTGTTTTTT
.	.	TRBV29-1	TRBJ2-1	CSVETVADYYNEQFF	TGCAGCGTTGAAACGGTAGCGGACTACTACAATGAGCAGTTCTTC